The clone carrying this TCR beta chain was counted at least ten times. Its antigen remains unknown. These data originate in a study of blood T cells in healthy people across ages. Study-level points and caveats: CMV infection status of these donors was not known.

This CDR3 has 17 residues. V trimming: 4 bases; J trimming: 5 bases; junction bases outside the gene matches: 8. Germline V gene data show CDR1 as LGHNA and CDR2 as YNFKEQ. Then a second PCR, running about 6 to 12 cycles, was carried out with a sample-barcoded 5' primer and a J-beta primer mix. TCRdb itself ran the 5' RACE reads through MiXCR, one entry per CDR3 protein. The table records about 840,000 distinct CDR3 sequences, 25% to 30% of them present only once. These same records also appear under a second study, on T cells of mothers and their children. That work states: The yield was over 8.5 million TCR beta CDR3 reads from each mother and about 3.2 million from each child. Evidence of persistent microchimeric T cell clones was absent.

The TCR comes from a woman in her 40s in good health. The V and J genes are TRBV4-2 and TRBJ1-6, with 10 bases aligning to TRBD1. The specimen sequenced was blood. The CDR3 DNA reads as TGTGCCAGCAGCCTGACAAGCGGACAGGGGGATAATTCACCCCTCCACTTT. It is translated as CASSLTSGQGDNSPLHF.